This passage covers 19 T cell receptor beta chains from one sample sequenced in a study of T cell changes during pregnancy in multiple sclerosis. TCRdb keeps only in-frame clones here, not all; method: immunoSEQ multiplex PCR. The table has 55,000 to 80,000 clones, roughly 94% seen once. This material consisted of peripheral blood, taken in the third trimester of pregnancy. The receptors were sampled from a female donor with multiple sclerosis, enrolled in a pregnancy study.

The V and J genes are TRBV18 and TRBJ1-1; D perhaps matches TRBD1 (6 bases). The CDR3 is made up of 16 amino acids. V lost 9 bases and J 1 base, leaving 21 bases between the germline ends. Germline V gene sequence: CDR1 KGHSH, CDR2 LQKENI. CDR3 in amino acids: CASQPARGGGNTEAFF. The CDR3 nucleotides read TGTGCCAGTCAACCAGCCAGGGGCGGCGGGAACACTGAAGCTTTCTTT.

This clone was recorded only once. The chain joins TRBV4-3 to TRBJ2-7; tentative D call: TRBD1 (6 bases). The germline V and J ends were trimmed by 2 bases and 5 bases, with 10 bases remaining between them. The CDR3 consists of 13 residues. Germline V gene sequence: CDR1 LGHNA, CDR2 YSLEER. Here the CDR3 DNA reads TGCGCCAGCAGCCAACGCCAGGGGAACGAGCAGTACTTC. Translated, it gives CASSQRQGNEQYF.

In DNA form, the CDR3 reads TGCGCCAGCCGGGACAACAAAGGCAATCAGCCCCAGCATTTT. This encodes CASRDNKGNQPQHF. The chain combines TRBV4-1 with TRBJ1-5; D perhaps matches TRBD1 (6 bases). The CDR3 is made up of 14 amino acids. CDR1 and CDR2 from the germline V gene are MGHRA and YSYEKL. V was clipped by 8 bases and J by 2 bases, with 13 bases between them.

The chain employs TRBV6-6 and TRBJ1-2, with 11 bases aligning to TRBD1. Germline V gene lookup returns CDR1 MNHNY and CDR2 SVGAGI (reference sequence). V was pared by 8 bases and J by 5 bases, with 7 bases of the junction left unmatched. The CDR3 sequence is 14 residues long. The chain's CDR3 is CASQDRGPLYGYTF. The CDR3 DNA reads TGTGCCAGCCAGGACAGGGGGCCCTTGTATGGCTACACCTTC.

The rearrangement uses TRBV5-1 and TRBJ2-3, with D perhaps TRBD1 (6 bases). The germline V gene encodes CDR1 SGHRS and CDR2 YFSETQ. V lost 4 bases, J lost 2 bases, and 14 bases lay in between. The CDR3 contains 15 residues. CDR3 in DNA: TGCGCCAGCAGCACCCCGACAGGTCCCACAGATACGCAGTATTTT. Amino acid sequence: CASSTPTGPTDTQYF.

The genes are TRBV9 and TRBJ1-1; D gene unclear. Germline V gives CDR1 SGDLS, CDR2 YYNGEE. V gave up 3 bases and J gave up 5 bases, with 17 bases separating them. There are 15 residues in the CDR3. CDR3 in DNA: TGTGCCAGCAGCGCCCTGGATACGAGGTATACTGAAGCTTTCTTT. Amino acids: CASSALDTRYTEAFF.

This clone has a handful of counts. This sequence joins TRBV6-1 and TRBJ1-5; a weak D match, TRBD1 (5 bases). Trimming left V 0 bases short and J 7 bases short, with 13 bases between. The CDR3 covers 15 residues. Germline V gene sequence: CDR1 MNHNS, CDR2 SASEGT. CDR3 protein: CASSEAGGGRQPQHF. The CDR3 DNA sequence: TGTGCCAGCAGTGAAGCCGGGGGGGGTCGACAGCCCCAGCATTTT.

V gene TRBV30 combines with J gene TRBJ2-7, with a possible D match to TRBD2 (6 bases). Germline assignment: CDR1 GTSNPN and CDR2 SVGIG (reference sequence). The CDR3 consists of 14 residues. V was clipped by 0 bases and J by 0 bases, with 9 bases between them. The CDR3 sequence is CAWSVSGLSYEQYF. As DNA, the CDR3 is TGTGCCTGGAGTGTATCGGGACTCTCCTACGAGCAGTACTTC.

The chain recombines TRBV25-1 with TRBJ1-2, with D possibly being TRBD1 (6 bases). Trimming removed 3 bases from V and 4 bases from J, with 12 bases in between. Germline lookup yields CDR1 MGHDK and CDR2 SYGVNS. The CDR3 contains 14 residues. The CDR3 region is CASSDSGQFYGYTF. The CDR3 bases are TGTGCCAGCAGTGATTCCGGACAGTTCTATGGCTACACCTTC.

This chain uses TRBV7-3 with TRBJ2-1; the D is unclear. The CDR3 has 14 residues. V was cut by 5 bases and J by 0 bases, with 8 bases left in between. Germline loops: CDR1 SGHTA, CDR2 FQGTGA. The CDR3 spells CASSASHSYNEQFF. CDR3 coding DNA: TGTGCCAGCAGCGCGTCCCACTCCTACAATGAGCAGTTCTTC.

CDR3 sequence (DNA): TGTGCCAGTAGTATTGGGCCGGATCAGCCCCAGCATTTT. This gives the protein CASSIGPDQPQHF. This chain connects TRBV19 to TRBJ1-5; D unresolved. This CDR3 comprises 13 residues. Germline CDR1 is LNHDA and CDR2 is SQIVND (reference sequence). The V and J ends lost 3 bases and 5 bases respectively, with 8 bases between them.

The chain recombines TRBV27 with TRBJ1-5; TRBD1 matches at 7 bases. There are 15 residues in the CDR3. The germline gives CDR1 MNHEY, CDR2 SMNVEV (reference sequence). The ends lost 5 bases at V and 2 bases at J; junction bases unmatched: 6. This CDR3 is CASSPQGRGNQPQHF. In DNA form, the CDR3 reads TGTGCCAGCAGTCCACAGGGGCGCGGCAATCAGCCCCAGCATTTT.

V is TRBV7-2 and J is TRBJ1-1; D unclear. This CDR3 has 14 residues. Germline V gene lookup returns CDR1 SGHTA and CDR2 FQGNSA. Trimming took 8 bases from V and 6 from J, leaving 19 bases between them. CDR3 loop: CASHSLTRLSEAFF. The CDR3 DNA follows: TGTGCCAGCCACAGCCTTACCCGGTTGTCTGAAGCTTTCTTT. Filled out from reference TRBV7-2 and TRBJ1-1, the complete variable domain reads GAGVSQSPSNKVTEKGKDVELRCDPISGHTALYWYRQSLGQGLEFLIYFQGNSAPDKSGLPSDRFSAERTGGSVSTLTIQRTQQEDSAVYLCASHSLTRLSEAFFGQGTRLTVV.

This chain connects TRBV19 to TRBJ1-5, with 7 bases aligning to TRBD1. Germline trimming cut 6 bases from V and 1 base from J; bases unmatched to any gene: 3. This CDR3 is built from 14 residues. Per the germline V gene, CDR1 is LNHDA and CDR2 is SQIVND (reference sequence). The chain's CDR3 is CASRPGQSNQPQHF. CDR3 DNA: TGTGCCAGTAGGCCGGGACAGAGCAATCAGCCCCAGCATTTT.

The V gene is TRBV7-6, the J gene TRBJ2-2, with D perhaps matching TRBD1 (5 bases). CDR3 length equals 18 residues. Trimming cost V 1 base and J 0 bases, with 15 bases left between them. Germline V gives CDR1 SGHVS, CDR2 FNYEAQ. The CDR3 DNA reads as TGTGCCAGCAGCTTAGAATCCGCAGGGCTCCCGAACACCGGGGAGCTGTTTTTT. Its protein is CASSLESAGLPNTGELFF.

This clone was counted once. The J gene is TRBJ2-1, the V gene TRBV7-9, with a weak D call TRBD1 (6 bases). V lost 4 bases, J lost 12 bases, and 16 bases lay in between. CDR1 is SEHNR and CDR2 is FQNEAQ in the germline V gene (reference sequence). There are 13 residues in the CDR3. CDR3 DNA: TGTGCCAGCAGCTCGAAAACAGGGATAGGGCAGTTCTTC. As protein: CASSSKTGIGQFF.

This chain connects TRBV9 to TRBJ1-2, with 10 bases identical to TRBD1. J lost 4 bases, V lost 3 bases, and 9 bases had no gene match. The CDR3 loop spans 16 amino acids. The germline V gene has CDR1 SGDLS and CDR2 YYNGEE. The chain's CDR3 is CASSEGGGQGIYGYTF. The CDR3 DNA follows: TGTGCCAGCAGCGAGGGGGGGGGACAGGGGATCTATGGCTACACCTTC.

A single count supports this clone. J is TRBJ2-1 and V is TRBV28, with a tentative D call TRBD2 (7 bases). The CDR3 extends over 13 amino acids. V dropped 5 bases and J dropped 8 bases, with 13 bases sitting between them. Germline V gene lookup returns CDR1 MDHEN and CDR2 SYDVKM. In DNA, the CDR3 is TGTGCCAGCAGTAACGGGGGGCAGGATGAGCAGTTCTTC. Its protein is CASSNGGQDEQFF.

The chain recombines TRBV5-6 with TRBJ2-7; no firm D call. V lost 4 bases to trimming and J lost 1 base, with 9 bases between them. Germline V gene data show CDR1 as SGHDT and CDR2 as YYEEEE. The CDR3 is made up of 13 amino acids. CDR3 region: CASSRVFSYEQYF. CDR3 bases: TGTGCCAGCAGCCGGGTTTTTTCCTACGAGCAGTACTTC.